A single sample gave rise to the 26 T cell receptor beta chains below, sequenced in a study of regulatory T cells in long-lasting Graves disease. Noted time point: persistent/refractory GD, antithyroid drugs over 5 years with positive TRAb. PBMC-derived RNA was used for the TCR library. Building of the TCR beta libraries involved iRepertoire HTBI primers and Arm-PCR of CDR3 regions. In TCRdb, the multiplex PCR reads were re-called with MiXCR into one record per CDR3 protein. Of about 470,000 distinct CDR3 sequences in the sample, roughly 21% were seen once. Sequences were derived from peripheral blood mononuclear cells (PBMCs), sampled when the disease was refractory, from a patient treated with antithyroid drugs. The receptors were gathered from a female donor with Graves disease.

This chain joins TRBV27 and TRBJ2-3, with 9 nucleotides matching TRBD1. Germline CDR1 and CDR2: MNHEY and SMNVEV (reference sequence). CDR3 length equals 20 residues. The J segment lost 2 bases and the V segment lost 6 bases, leaving 21 bases of the junction unmatched. This CDR3 is CASSLSVRGAGQGHTDTQYF. CDR3 nucleotides: TGTGCCAGCAGCCTCAGTGTCCGGGGGGCGGGACAGGGACACACAGATACGCAGTATTTT.

This clonotype was seen at least ten times. The V call is TRBV28, the J call TRBJ2-7; 7 bases are a match to TRBD1. Germline CDR1 is MDHEN and CDR2 is SYDVKM. Trimming cost V 7 bases and J 2 bases; bases outside gene matches: 8. The CDR3 is 14 residues long. The CDR3 spells CASKSPGQTYEQYF. CDR3 nucleotides: TGTGCCAGCAAATCACCGGGACAGACCTACGAGCAGTACTTC. The whole variable domain, filled in from reference TRBV28 and TRBJ2-7, reads DVKVTQSSRYLVKRTGEKVFLECVQDMDHENMFWYRQDPGLGLRLIYFSYDVKMKEKGDIPEGYSVSREKKERFSLILESASTNQTSMYLCASKSPGQTYEQYFGPGTRLTVT.

In its sample, this clonotype was seen once. The junction differs from germline at one of its ends, possibly a read error. This chain uses TRBV9 with TRBJ2-7; TRBD2 matches 11 bases. Germline CDR1 and CDR2: SGDLS and YYNGEE. The CDR3 loop spans 16 amino acids. This chain's CDR3 is CANSVDTSGSSYEQYF. Here the CDR3 DNA reads TGTGCCAACAGCGTAGATACTAGCGGGAGTTCCTACGAGCAGTACTTC. Filled out from reference TRBV9 and TRBJ2-7, the complete variable domain reads DSGVTQTPKHLITATGQRVTLRCSPRSGDLSVYWYQQSLDQGLQFLIQYYNGEERAKGNILERFSAQQFPDLHSELNLSSLELGDSALYFCANSVDTSGSSYEQYFGPGTRLTVT.

This clonotype came up a few times. This sequence joins TRBV20-1 and TRBJ1-6; a weak D match, TRBD1 (5 bases). Trimming cost V 2 bases and J 3 bases, with 14 bases left between them. The germline gives CDR1 DFQATT, CDR2 SNEGSKA (reference sequence). This CDR3 has 16 amino acids. CDR3 amino acids: CSARRGSGDYNSPLHF. For the CDR3, the DNA is TGCAGTGCTAGAAGGGGTTCGGGGGACTATAATTCACCCCTCCACTTT.

This clonotype was detected many times. This chain connects TRBV6-1 to TRBJ1-1; D is unclear. CDR3 length: 13 amino acids. Trimming stripped 7 bases from V and 0 bases from J, with 9 bases between. Looked up from germline, CDR1 is MNHNS and CDR2 is SASEGT. The CDR3 DNA reads TGTGCCAGCAATAATCGGATGAACACTGAAGCTTTCTTT. Translating it yields CASNNRMNTEAFF.

There are many counts of this clonotype. The chain joins TRBV12-3 or TRBV12-4 to TRBJ1-4; TRBD1 agrees at 7 bases. This CDR3 has 16 residues. V shed 4 bases, J shed 7 bases, and the junction held 12 bases outside the gene matches. Here the CDR3 reads CASSSGTEASGEKLFF. CDR3 DNA sequence: TGTGCCAGCAGTTCCGGGACAGAGGCCTCGGGTGAAAAACTGTTTTTT.

The genes are TRBV28 and TRBJ2-7; D assignment may be TRBD1 or TRBD2 (6 bases each). Germline-derived CDR1 and CDR2 are MDHEN and SYDVKM. V was shortened by 6 bases and J by 1 base, with 19 bases between the two germline ends. This CDR3 is built from 16 residues. In DNA form, the CDR3 reads TGTGCCAGCAGCCGGACTATCTACGACAGGTCCTACGAGCAGTACTTC. Its protein is CASSRTIYDRSYEQYF. The complete variable domain, with remaining parts taken from reference TRBV28 and TRBJ2-7, reads DVKVTQSSRYLVKRTGEKVFLECVQDMDHENMFWYRQDPGLGLRLIYFSYDVKMKEKGDIPEGYSVSREKKERFSLILESASTNQTSMYLCASSRTIYDRSYEQYFGPGTRLTVT.

This clonotype was detected only a few times. The V call is TRBV7-2, the J call TRBJ1-4; D remains ambiguous. Germline-derived CDR1 and CDR2 are SGHTA and FQGNSA. The V gene lost 5 bases and the J gene lost 0 bases, with 13 bases spanning the gap. The CDR3 sequence is 16 residues long. The CDR3 loop is CASSPLRATTNEKLFF. The DNA for the CDR3 is TGTGCCAGCAGCCCGCTCCGGGCAACAACTAATGAAAAACTGTTTTTT.

The CDR3 DNA sequence: TGTGCCAGTAGTATAAGCGGTAGCACAGATACGCAGTATTTT. As protein: CASSISGSTDTQYF. The chain is built from TRBV19 and TRBJ2-3; perhaps TRBD2 as D (5 bases). V shed 2 bases and J shed 0 bases, with 6 bases lying between them. The CDR3 runs to 14 residues. In germline, CDR1 is LNHDA, CDR2 SQIVND (reference sequence).

This clonotype was observed a few times. The chain employs TRBV7-2 and TRBJ2-7; no definite D call. Trimming pared 8 bases from V and 3 bases from J, leaving 8 bases between. This CDR3 has 11 amino acids. Germline CDR1 and CDR2: SGHTA and FQGNSA. The CDR3 bases are TGTGCCAGCGCTCGGTACTACGAGCAGTACTTC. It is translated as CASARYYEQYF.

The rearrangement uses TRBV24-1 and TRBJ2-2, with 7 bases that match TRBD1. V lost 4 bases, J lost 8 bases, and 3 bases stayed unmatched. The CDR3 runs to 13 residues. CDR1 and CDR2 from the germline V gene are KGHDR and SFDVKD. The CDR3 reads CATSDQTGGELFF. The DNA for the CDR3 is TGTGCCACCAGTGACCAGACAGGGGGGGAGCTGTTTTTT.

This clonotype was observed many times. The chain uses TRBV20-1 and TRBJ1-2; D is perhaps TRBD1 (5 bases). The CDR3 contains 15 residues. The V and J ends lost 5 bases and 1 base respectively, with 17 bases between them. In germline, CDR1 is DFQATT, CDR2 SNEGSKA (reference sequence). In DNA, the CDR3 is TGCAGTGCTTCCCGACTCGGTGGGGGTAACTATGGCTACACCTTC. Translating gives CSASRLGGGNYGYTF.

The chain joins TRBV25-1 to TRBJ2-3; 7 nucleotides align to TRBD1. V lost 4 bases and J lost 0; bases outside the gene matches: 7. This CDR3 region has 16 residues. The germline V gene encodes CDR1 MGHDK and CDR2 SYGVNS. CDR3 bases: TGTGCCAGCAGTGGTACAGGGGCTTCTAGCACAGATACGCAGTATTTT. It encodes CASSGTGASSTDTQYF.

This chain connects TRBV7-2 to TRBJ1-3; 10 nucleotides line up with TRBD1. V lost 6 bases and J lost 4; bases outside the gene matches: 9. CDR3 size: 16 residues. Germline-derived CDR1 and CDR2 are SGHTA and FQGNSA. The CDR3 region has the DNA TGTGCCAGCAGTTCCGGGACAGGGGAAGGCGGAAACACCATATATTTT. Its translation: CASSSGTGEGGNTIYF.

This clonotype appeared a few times. The chain couples TRBV11-3 to TRBJ1-2; no firm D call. V was pared by 7 bases and J by 4 bases, with 16 bases between. The CDR3 loop spans 14 amino acids. CDR1 is SGHNT, CDR2 YENEEA, per germline. The CDR3 spells CASNSHSDGYGYTF. The CDR3 region has the DNA TGTGCCAGCAACTCCCACTCGGACGGCTATGGCTACACCTTC. The whole variable domain, remainder taken from reference TRBV11-3 and TRBJ1-2, is EAGVVQSPRYKIIEKKQPVAFWCNPISGHNTLYWYLQNLGQGPELLIRYENEEAVDDSQLPKDRFSAERLKGVDSTLKIQPAELGDSAVYLCASNSHSDGYGYTFGSGTRLTVV.

The chain has TRBV7-9 and TRBJ1-2; D call uncertain. CDR1 and CDR2 from the germline V gene are SEHNR and FQNEAQ (reference sequence). This CDR3 is 13 amino acids long. The germline V and J ends were trimmed by 5 bases and 4 bases, with 11 bases remaining between them. This CDR3 reads CASSVQGSYGYTF. The CDR3 DNA is TGTGCCAGCAGCGTCCAAGGCTCCTATGGCTACACCTTC.

This clonotype was seen many times. V and J are TRBV10-3 and TRBJ1-5, with a weak D call TRBD1 (5 bases). This CDR3 comprises 16 residues. CDR1 ENHRY and CDR2 SYGVKD come from the germline V gene. V was clipped by 0 bases and J by 7 bases, with 16 bases between them. The chain's CDR3 is CAISESTGTLRQPQHF. The DNA for the CDR3 is TGTGCCATCAGTGAGTCGACCGGGACGCTAAGGCAGCCCCAGCATTTT.

V usage is TRBV19 and J usage is TRBJ1-5; 7 nucleotides agree with TRBD1. Losses at the gene ends were 6 bases for V and 4 bases for J; bases not matched to a gene: 9. Germline assignment: CDR1 LNHDA and CDR2 SQIVND (reference sequence). CDR3 length: 15 amino acids. The CDR3 DNA reads as TGTGCCAGTAGAAAGACCGGGACAGTTAATCAGCCCCAGCATTTT. As protein: CASRKTGTVNQPQHF.

This clonotype has more than one count but fewer than ten. CDR3 sequence (DNA): TGTGCCAGCAGTCTAGAAAGTAACTATGGCTACACCTTC. This codes for CASSLESNYGYTF. The chain uses TRBV2 and TRBJ1-2, with unresolved D. The V end was cut by 5 bases, the J end by 1 base, with 8 bases between. The CDR3 loop spans 13 amino acids. CDR1 and CDR2 (germline): SNHLY, FYNNEI.

This chain connects TRBV5-1 to TRBJ2-5; 8 nucleotides agree with TRBD1. The V gene's germline CDR1 is SGHRS and CDR2 YFSETQ. This CDR3 spans 16 amino acids. The ends lost 4 bases at V and 5 bases at J; junction bases unmatched: 13. In nucleotides, the CDR3 is TGCGCCAGCAGCGTAGCCGACCTCAGACAGGGGGAGACCCAGTACTTC. It codes for CASSVADLRQGETQYF.

In this sample, this clonotype turned up many times. The genes are TRBV28 and TRBJ2-7; D is uncertain. This CDR3 is 15 amino acids long. The germline V and J ends were trimmed by 6 bases and 0 bases, with 15 bases remaining between them. The germline V gene encodes CDR1 MDHEN and CDR2 SYDVKM. DNA of the CDR3: TGTGCCAGCAGGATCTTCCCCTCCACCTCCTACGAGCAGTACTTC. It is translated as CASRIFPSTSYEQYF.

The chain is built from TRBV30 and TRBJ2-5; D unresolved. Germline-derived CDR1 and CDR2 are GTSNPN and SVGIG (reference sequence). The CDR3 is made up of 13 amino acids. Between the trimmed V and J ends, which lost 1 base and 9 bases, there was a span of 15 bases. CDR3 coding DNA: TGTGCCTGGAGTGCCTCAAGCATGCAAGCCCAGTACTTC. Amino acid sequence: CAWSASSMQAQYF.

This clonotype was observed a few times. The rearrangement uses TRBV30 and TRBJ2-2, with 7 nucleotides matching TRBD1. J lost 6 bases, V lost 4 bases, and 8 bases had no gene match. Germline V gene data show CDR1 as GTSNPN and CDR2 as SVGIG (reference sequence). The CDR3 sequence is 14 residues long. The CDR3 region has the DNA TGTGCCTGGAAAAGACAGGGAGACTCCGGGGAGCTGTTTTTT. It codes for CAWKRQGDSGELFF.

This clonotype has just a few counts. The V call is TRBV12-3 or TRBV12-4, the J call TRBJ2-1, with D possibly matching TRBD2 (6 bases). V lost 5 bases to trimming and J lost 3 bases, with 14 bases between them. CDR3 size: 15 residues. This CDR3 is CASSLRDWDYNEQFF. DNA of the CDR3: TGTGCCAGCAGTCTGAGGGACTGGGACTACAATGAGCAGTTCTTC.

A few counts support this clonotype. V gene TRBV7-3 combines with J gene TRBJ2-7; 12 bases line up with TRBD1. CDR3 length: 16 residues. J was trimmed by 5 bases and V by 1 base; bases with no gene match: 6. From germline, CDR1 is SGHTA and CDR2 FQGTGA. CDR3: CASSLMGQGALNEQYF. DNA for the CDR3: TGTGCCAGCAGCTTAATGGGACAGGGGGCGTTGAACGAGCAGTACTTC.

This clonotype occurred a few times. V gene TRBV18 combines with J gene TRBJ1-4, with D uncertain. Trimming shortened V by 1 base and J by 5 bases, and 5 bases separated the two germline ends. The CDR3 consists of 13 residues. Germline CDR1 and CDR2: KGHSH and LQKENI. CDR3 protein: CASSPLANEKLFF. The CDR3 DNA reads as TGTGCCAGCTCACCACTGGCCAATGAAAAACTGTTTTTT.